This TCR beta chain was found in a study of cytomegalovirus exposure and HLA in healthy donors. Broader study findings: It was 164 TCR beta chains that were listed as cytomegalovirus-associated. In vitro checks showed that a few CMV-associated chains really do target CMV antigens. The TCR clusters that emerged in the first cohort tended, a later analysis found, to co-occur in the 95 to 150 validation repertoires.

The donors were members of the validation cohort comprising some 120 subjects, separate from the roughly 690-subject first cohort. This clone was detected only a few times. The antigen is not known. V shed 0 bases and J shed 8 bases, with 11 bases lying between them. Germline V gene data show CDR1 as SGHTA and CDR2 as FQGNSA. This CDR3 has 15 residues. Profiled with immunoSEQ multiplex PCR; TCRdb holds only in-frame clones, not every one. The repertoire holds about 240,000 clones, approximately 87% seen once, with 2.5% to 3% in the top ten. V is TRBV7-2 and J is TRBJ1-6; no reliable D call. The sequence was obtained from a man aged 18 to 30 in good health and CMV-seronegative. The sample consisted of PBMCs. CDR3 protein: CASSLARVTYSPLHF. In DNA, the CDR3 is TGTGCCAGCAGCTTAGCGCGCGTCACCTATTCACCCCTCCACTTT.